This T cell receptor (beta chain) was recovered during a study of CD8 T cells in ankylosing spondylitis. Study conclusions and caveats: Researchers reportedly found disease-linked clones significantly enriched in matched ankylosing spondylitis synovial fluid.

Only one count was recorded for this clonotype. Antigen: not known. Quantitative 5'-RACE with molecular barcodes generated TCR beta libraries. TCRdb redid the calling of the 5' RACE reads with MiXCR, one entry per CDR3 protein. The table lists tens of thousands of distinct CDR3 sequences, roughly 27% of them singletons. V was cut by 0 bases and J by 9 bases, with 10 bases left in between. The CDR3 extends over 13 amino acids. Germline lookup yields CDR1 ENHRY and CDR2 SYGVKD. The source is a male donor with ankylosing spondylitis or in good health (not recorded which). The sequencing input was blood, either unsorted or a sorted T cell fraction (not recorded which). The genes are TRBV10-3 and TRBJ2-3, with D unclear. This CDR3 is CAISESLGNTQYF. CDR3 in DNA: TGTGCCATCAGTGAGTCCTTGGGCAACACGCAGTATTTT.